The clone carrying this T cell receptor (beta chain) has a count of ten or more. The antigen is unknown. The starting template was genomic DNA from bulk tumor, approximately 600 ng per sample. In surgery, several biopsies were collected from each primary tumor at widely spaced sites. With untreated, newly diagnosed non-small cell lung cancer, the patients went on to undergo curative surgery. Everyone who gave samples had just been diagnosed with non-small cell lung cancer and was having surgery with curative intent. This sample was taken from a study of immune heterogeneity within non-small cell lung tumors. TCR beta CDR3 was amplified by multiplex PCR using 32 V and 13 J primers. MiXCR, run by TCRdb on the multiplex PCR reads, gives a single entry per CDR3 protein. The repertoire holds around 29,000 distinct CDR3 sequences, with around 28% as singletons. CDR1 and CDR2 (germline): SNHLY, FYNNEI. V was trimmed by 3 bases and J by 6 bases, leaving 4 bases between them. The CDR3 runs 11 residues.

Study-level points and caveats: There were identical dominant CDR3 beta clonotypes recurring across tumor sites within a patient, together with site-unique high-frequency clones. A moderate but significant correlation was found, linking local T-cell clonality with local tumor mutational burden (R roughly 0.3).

This receptor was taken from a man aged 35 to 55 with non-small cell lung cancer. Sequenced input: lung tumor tissue. The V call is TRBV2, the J call TRBJ2-3; no definite D call. The CDR3 sequence: CASSEFDTQYF. CDR3 coding DNA: TGTGCCAGCAGTGAGTTCGATACGCAGTATTTT.